A single sample is the source of the 21 T cell receptor beta chains below, sequenced in a study of blood T cell repertoires in COVID-19. Only in-frame clones appear in the TCRdb table, and some are missing; sequencing was by immunoSEQ multiplex PCR. The sample holds 150,000 to 180,000 clones, about 83% seen once. Sample: peripheral blood. All receptors come from an older woman with COVID-19, enrolled during active disease.

V gene TRBV3-1 (or the pseudogene TRBV3-2) combines with J gene TRBJ1-6, with 7 positions matching TRBD1. Germline lookup yields CDR1 LGHDT and CDR2 YNNKEL (reference sequence). The CDR3 has 13 residues. Unmatched junction bases numbered 5, after V lost 6 bases and J lost 9 bases. The CDR3 here is CASRGDRVSPLHF. CDR3 nucleotide sequence: TGTGCCAGCAGGGGCGACAGGGTTTCACCCCTCCACTTT.

The chain links TRBV6-5 to TRBJ2-3, with TRBD2 as a possible D gene (6 bases). This CDR3 spans 14 amino acids. Germline CDR1 MNHEY, CDR2 SVGAGI. Trimming shortened V by 5 bases and J by 0 bases, and 9 bases separated the two germline ends. The CDR3 loop is CASSLAFSTDTQYF. Here the CDR3 DNA reads TGTGCCAGCAGTCTAGCGTTTAGCACAGATACGCAGTATTTT.

CDR3 in amino acids: CASSRDSLPGEQYF. The CDR3 bases are TGTGCCAGCTCGCGGGACAGCCTGCCTGGCGAGCAGTACTTC. This chain links TRBV18 with TRBJ2-7; D may be TRBD1 (7 bases). Germline V lookup: CDR1 KGHSH, CDR2 LQKENI. V lost 6 bases, J lost 6 bases, and 18 bases lay in between. The CDR3 is made up of 14 amino acids.

The chain combines TRBV19 with TRBJ2-2; possible D gene TRBD2, 6 bases. Trimming shortened V by 3 bases and J by 3 bases, and 11 bases separated the two germline ends. The CDR3 extends over 15 amino acids. Germline CDR1 reads LNHDA; CDR2 reads SQIVND (reference sequence). CDR3 sequence reads: CASSMRGFDTGELFF. The CDR3 coding sequence is TGTGCCAGTAGTATGCGGGGCTTCGACACCGGGGAGCTGTTTTTT.

A single count supports this clone. The chain couples TRBV5-1 to TRBJ2-1; possible D gene TRBD2, 5 bases. The CDR3 has 17 amino acids. V was trimmed by 0 bases and J by 0 bases, leaving 13 bases between them. The germline V gene has CDR1 SGHRS and CDR2 YFSETQ. In DNA form, the CDR3 reads TGCGCCAGCAGCTTGGAAGGTAGCGTTAACTCCTACAATGAGCAGTTCTTC. Translated: CASSLEGSVNSYNEQFF.

The chain joins TRBV14 to TRBJ2-7; TRBD2 might be the D (5 bases). Germline values: CDR1 SGHDN, CDR2 FVKESK. V was clipped by 3 bases and J by 6 bases, with 12 bases between them. This CDR3 has 13 residues. The CDR3 DNA reads as TGTGCCAGCAGCCACCCCATCGCGGGCGAGCAGTACTTC. Translation gives CASSHPIAGEQYF.

The chain links TRBV9 to TRBJ1-6, with D perhaps TRBD1 (5 bases). V was shortened by 0 bases and J by 4 bases, with 5 bases between the two germline ends. The germline V gene has CDR1 SGDLS and CDR2 YYNGEE. This CDR3 contains 14 residues. CDR3 nucleotides: TGTGCCAGCAGCGTAGCAGGGTATAATTCACCCCTCCACTTT. This translates into CASSVAGYNSPLHF. The whole variable domain, remainder taken from reference TRBV9 and TRBJ1-6, is DSGVTQTPKHLITATGQRVTLRCSPRSGDLSVYWYQQSLDQGLQFLIQYYNGEERAKGNILERFSAQQFPDLHSELNLSSLELGDSALYFCASSVAGYNSPLHFGNGTRLTVT.

The chain combines TRBV20-1 with TRBJ1-4; possibly TRBD1 for D (5 bases). Germline assignment: CDR1 DFQATT and CDR2 SNEGSKA (reference sequence). This CDR3 region has 16 residues. Trimming removed 3 bases at V and 8 bases at J, with 22 bases between. As DNA, the CDR3 is TGCAGTGCTAGTTCCCAGGCTCGGGGGGTTGGGGAAAAACTGTTTTTT. This sequence encodes CSASSQARGVGEKLFF.

The CDR3 sequence: CAISEAGGQGQPQHF. The CDR3, as DNA: TGTGCCATCAGTGAGGCAGGGGGTCAGGGCCAGCCCCAGCATTTT. V usage is TRBV10-3 and J usage is TRBJ1-5; TRBD1 matches at 7 bases. After removal of 2 bases from V and 7 bases from J, the junction contained 8 bases not matched to a gene. CDR3 length equals 15 residues. Germline V lookup: CDR1 ENHRY, CDR2 SYGVKD.

The genes are TRBV19 and TRBJ2-2; no clear D gene. The CDR3 is 15 residues long. V gave up 5 bases and J gave up 1 base, with 11 bases separating them. Germline CDR1 and CDR2: LNHDA and SQIVND (reference sequence). CDR3 DNA sequence: TGTGCCAGTAGTTTAGGGCCAGGGAACACCGGGGAGCTGTTTTTT. It translates to CASSLGPGNTGELFF. The variable domain in full, completed from reference TRBV19 and TRBJ2-2, reads DGGITQSPKYLFRKEGQNVTLSCEQNLNHDAMYWYRQDPGQGLRLIYYSQIVNDFQKGDIAEGYSVSREKKESFPLTVTSAQKNPTAFYLCASSLGPGNTGELFFGEGSRLTVL.

The V and J genes are TRBV11-1 and TRBJ1-1; tentative D call: TRBD1 (5 bases). The V end was cut by 7 bases, the J end by 1 base, with 16 bases between. The germline CDR1 and CDR2 sequences are SGHAT and FQDESV (reference sequence). This CDR3 spans 15 amino acids. CDR3 loop: CASTLLGEPNTEAFF. DNA for the CDR3: TGTGCCAGCACCCTATTAGGGGAACCGAACACTGAAGCTTTCTTT.

The gene calls are TRBV19 and TRBJ1-6, with 7 nucleotides matching TRBD1. V was clipped by 8 bases and J by 9 bases; unmatched bases: 7. Germline loops: CDR1 LNHDA, CDR2 SQIVND (reference sequence). The length of the CDR3 is 13 residues. CDR3 in amino acids: CASGGGEVSPLHF. CDR3 DNA: TGTGCCAGTGGAGGGGGCGAGGTTTCACCCCTCCACTTT.

V is TRBV7-9 and J is TRBJ2-3, with 7 bases fitting TRBD1. The CDR3 extends over 16 amino acids. The V gene's germline CDR1 is SEHNR and CDR2 FQNEAQ (reference sequence). V trimming: 4 bases; J trimming: 0 bases; junction bases outside the gene matches: 7. The CDR3 DNA reads TGTGCCAGCAGCTCTTTGCCGGGACAGAGCACAGATACGCAGTATTTT. Translation gives CASSSLPGQSTDTQYF.

This clone has just a few counts. DNA for the CDR3: TGTGCCAGCTCACGGGACAGGGGAACTGAAGCTTTCTTT. It yields the protein CASSRDRGTEAFF. The chain employs TRBV18 and TRBJ1-1, with 10 bases fitting TRBD1. Germline V gene sequence: CDR1 KGHSH, CDR2 LQKENI. J gave up 5 bases and V 4 bases, and 1 base lay outside the gene matches. This CDR3 region has 13 residues.

This rearrangement joins TRBV6-5 to TRBJ1-4; a weak D match, TRBD1 (5 bases). Trimming took off 2 bases at V and 4 bases at J, with 8 bases between the two ends. Germline CDR1 reads MNHEY; CDR2 reads SVGAGI. The CDR3 sequence is 14 residues long. This CDR3 reads CASSYIGDNEKLFF. The CDR3 DNA follows: TGTGCCAGCAGTTACATAGGGGATAATGAAAAACTGTTTTTT.

This clone was observed once. The chain uses TRBV5-5 and TRBJ1-1, with D possibly matching TRBD1 (6 bases). The CDR3 extends over 14 amino acids. Trimming removed 3 bases from V and 1 base from J, with 10 bases in between. Germline assignment: CDR1 SGHKS and CDR2 YYEKEE (reference sequence). The CDR3 region is CASSSGQKNTEAFF. CDR3 DNA: TGTGCCAGCAGCTCGGGACAAAAGAACACTGAAGCTTTCTTT.

V gene TRBV9 combines with J gene TRBJ2-1; D may be TRBD1 (5 bases). From germline, CDR1 is SGDLS and CDR2 YYNGEE. The CDR3 totals 12 residues. V was trimmed by 4 bases and J by 10 bases, leaving 12 bases between them. CDR3 DNA: TGTGCCAGCAGCCTCCTAAGGGGAGAGCAGTTCTTC. It encodes CASSLLRGEQFF.

The rearrangement links TRBV19 to TRBJ1-1; D is perhaps TRBD1 (6 bases). The CDR3 loop spans 15 amino acids. The V gene lost 7 bases and the J gene lost 0 bases, with 15 bases spanning the gap. Germline V gene sequence: CDR1 LNHDA, CDR2 SQIVND (reference sequence). The chain's CDR3 is CASKRTVSMNTEAFF. Here the CDR3 DNA reads TGTGCCAGTAAGAGGACAGTCAGCATGAACACTGAAGCTTTCTTT. The full variable domain, rest sourced from reference TRBV19 and TRBJ1-1, is DGGITQSPKYLFRKEGQNVTLSCEQNLNHDAMYWYRQDPGQGLRLIYYSQIVNDFQKGDIAEGYSVSREKKESFPLTVTSAQKNPTAFYLCASKRTVSMNTEAFFGQGTRLTVV.

For this clone: This specimen includes other DNA sequences encoding the same CDR3. The chain carries TRBV6-5 and TRBJ2-1; 8 bases agree with TRBD2. This CDR3 region has 15 residues. The germline gives CDR1 MNHEY, CDR2 SVGAGI. V was pared by 5 bases and J by 2 bases, with 5 bases of the junction left unmatched. The CDR3 region has the DNA TGTGCCAGCAGTCGAACTAGCGGCACCTACAATGAGCAGTTCTTC. Its protein is CASSRTSGTYNEQFF.

This rearrangement joins TRBV21-1 to TRBJ2-4; the D segment call TRBD2 is taken from the table without a DNA check. TRBV21-1 is a pseudogene. The CDR3 contains 18 residues. DNA of the CDR3: TGTGCCAGCAGCATACGGACTAGCCCCGTGTCCAACAAAAACATTCAGTACTTC. This encodes CASSIRTSPVSNKNIQYF.

This chain joins TRBV29-1 and TRBJ2-1; a weak D match, TRBD1 (6 bases). The V gene lost 1 base and the J gene lost 2 bases, with 12 bases spanning the gap. The CDR3 totals 15 residues. In germline, CDR1 is SQVTM, CDR2 ANQGSEA. The CDR3 DNA is TGCAGCGTTGAAGGGAGACAGGAGGCCTACAATGAGCAGTTCTTC. Translated: CSVEGRQEAYNEQFF.